This T cell receptor beta chain derives from a study of cytomegalovirus exposure and HLA in healthy donors. The study, taken as a whole, reports: Later analysis indicated greater clonal expansion among HLA-associated TCR beta chains than among equally common other chains. Cytomegalovirus-associated TCR beta chains were listed, numbering some 150. The authors later found TCR association rates varying by HLA locus, with DRB1 most and HLA-C fewest.

Per the germline V gene, CDR1 is SEHNR and CDR2 is FQNEAQ (reference sequence). This CDR3 comprises 15 residues. A remark on this clone: Its specificity is unknown. At one end, the junction sequence differs from germline, possibly due to a read error.

Each donor was nominally healthy when sampled (though unrecorded immune exposures were likely). The PCR ran on 60 Vbeta and 13 Jbeta primers. Assay used: immunoSEQ multiplex PCR; TCRdb lists only in-frame clones, some missing. The data show 85,000 to 100,000 clones, about four fifths seen once. This chain joins TRBV7-9 and TRBJ2-5, with 9 bases identical to TRBD1. This receptor was identified in a male donor in good health and CMV-seropositive. Sample: PBMCs. The CDR3 nucleotides read TGTTCCAGCAGCTTAGGGGACAGGGAGCAAGAGACCCAGTACTTC. It yields the protein CSSSLGDREQETQYF. The whole variable domain, remainder taken from reference TRBV7-9 and TRBJ2-5, is DTGVSQNPRHKITKRGQNVTFRCDPISEHNRLYWYRQTLGQGPEFLTYFQNEAQLEKSRLLSDRFSAERPKGSFSTLEIQRTEQGDSAMYLCSSSLGDREQETQYFGPGTRLLVL.